This T cell receptor (beta chain) was sequenced during a study of CD8 T cells in ankylosing spondylitis. V was pared by 1 base and J by 2 bases, with 15 bases between. Germline V gene sequence: CDR1 LGHDT, CDR2 YNNKEL (reference sequence). This CDR3 is 17 amino acids long. This clonotype was counted many times. From the 5' RACE reads, TCRdb called clonotypes with MiXCR, one entry per CDR3 protein. The data hold around 120,000 distinct CDR3 sequences, with around 9.7% observed a single time. The receptor's source is a male donor with ankylosing spondylitis or in good health (not recorded which). What was sequenced was blood, either unsorted or a sorted T cell fraction (not recorded which). V usage is TRBV3-1 and J usage is TRBJ1-5, with D perhaps TRBD1 (6 bases). The CDR3 here is CASSQGGHGAGNQPQHF. CDR3 in DNA: TGTGCCAGCAGCCAAGGGGGACATGGGGCTGGCAATCAGCCCCAGCATTTT.